This T cell receptor beta chain was obtained from a study of identical twins. This clonotype was counted between two and nine times. Its matching antigen is unknown. Notes on the study in general: Potential partial confounding of zero-insertion analyses by invariant MAIT and iNKT cells was noted. Among out-of-frame alpha sequences shared by twins, low generation probability occurred in excess.

In TCRdb, the 5' RACE reads were re-called with MiXCR into one record per CDR3 protein. This table holds approximately 470,000 distinct CDR3 sequences, 14% found once. V lost 4 bases and J 2 bases, leaving 25 bases between the germline ends. The CDR3 is 18 residues long. From germline, CDR1 is DFQATT and CDR2 SNEGSKA (reference sequence). This sample was also put to use in a study of yellow fever vaccine responses in identical twins.

This clonotype was obtained from a woman aged 18 to 35 in good health. Specimen: CD4+ T cells sorted from blood. The rearrangement links TRBV20-1 to TRBJ2-3, with D possibly matching TRBD2 (6 bases). The CDR3 region is CSAKEGVFSGIFTDTQYF. The CDR3 DNA reads TGCAGTGCTAAGGAGGGTGTGTTTAGCGGAATATTCACAGATACGCAGTATTTT.